This T cell receptor beta chain is from a study of T cell repertoires in cytomegalovirus infection. Study information: Public TCR beta signatures indicated both CMV infection and matching HLA type.

TCRdb redid the calling of the reads with MiXCR, one entry per CDR3 protein. The sample holds about 160,000 distinct CDR3 sequences, under 20% seen once. The CDR3 is 13 amino acids. V was shortened by 3 bases and J by 7 bases, with 12 bases between the two germline ends. Study observations and caveats: HLA-C-restricted CMV-specific TCR beta clonotypes prevailed in the ex vivo response. Carriage of CMV together with the relevant HLA was identifiable through cumulative public TCR beta family frequency.

This clonotype was seen a few times. Its antigen is as yet unknown. The sample was CD8+ T cells from PBMCs. This receptor was obtained from a human donor in good health (CMV status not recorded). Some clones in this sample may be carry-over from other donors' samples. V is TRBV12-3 or TRBV12-4 and J is TRBJ1-2, with D perhaps matching TRBD1 (5 bases). The CDR3 is CASSFRIGAGYTF. Written as DNA, the CDR3 is TGTGCCAGCAGTTTTCGGATCGGGGCTGGCTACACCTTC.